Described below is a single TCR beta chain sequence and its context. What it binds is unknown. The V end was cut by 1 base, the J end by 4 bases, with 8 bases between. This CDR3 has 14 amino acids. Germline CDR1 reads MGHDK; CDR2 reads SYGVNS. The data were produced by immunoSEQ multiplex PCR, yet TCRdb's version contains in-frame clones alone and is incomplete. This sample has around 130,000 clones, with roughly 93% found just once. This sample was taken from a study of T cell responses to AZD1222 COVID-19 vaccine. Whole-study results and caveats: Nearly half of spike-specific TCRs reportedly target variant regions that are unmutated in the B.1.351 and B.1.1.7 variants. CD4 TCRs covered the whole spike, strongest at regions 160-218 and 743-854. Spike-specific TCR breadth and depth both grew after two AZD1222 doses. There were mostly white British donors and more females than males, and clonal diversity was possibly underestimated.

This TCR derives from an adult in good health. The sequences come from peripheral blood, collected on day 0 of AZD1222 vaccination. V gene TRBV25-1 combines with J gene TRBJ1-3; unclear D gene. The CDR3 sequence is CASSEWGKGNTIYF. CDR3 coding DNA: TGTGCCAGCAGTGAATGGGGTAAAGGAAACACCATATATTTT.